This TCR beta chain was identified during a study of early T cells in non-severe SARS-CoV-2 infection. TCRdb redid the calling of the 5' RACE reads with MiXCR, one entry per CDR3 protein. The data contain 35,000 to 50,000 distinct CDR3 sequences, 4.5% to 7% of them seen just once; the ten biggest clones take up about 4.2%. This clonotype was recorded many times. Germline lookup yields CDR1 SGDLS and CDR2 YYNGEE. The V and J ends lost 0 bases and 0 bases respectively, with 13 bases between them. The CDR3 has 16 amino acids. This specimen consisted of whole blood, obtained at baseline. The sequence came from an adult who was a healthcare worker with PCR-confirmed SARS-CoV-2 infection or an uninfected control (not recorded which). The genes are TRBV9 and TRBJ2-7; D is uncertain. The CDR3: CASSVGGGLSSYEQYF. DNA for the CDR3: TGTGCCAGCAGCGTAGGTGGCGGTTTAAGCTCCTACGAGCAGTACTTC.